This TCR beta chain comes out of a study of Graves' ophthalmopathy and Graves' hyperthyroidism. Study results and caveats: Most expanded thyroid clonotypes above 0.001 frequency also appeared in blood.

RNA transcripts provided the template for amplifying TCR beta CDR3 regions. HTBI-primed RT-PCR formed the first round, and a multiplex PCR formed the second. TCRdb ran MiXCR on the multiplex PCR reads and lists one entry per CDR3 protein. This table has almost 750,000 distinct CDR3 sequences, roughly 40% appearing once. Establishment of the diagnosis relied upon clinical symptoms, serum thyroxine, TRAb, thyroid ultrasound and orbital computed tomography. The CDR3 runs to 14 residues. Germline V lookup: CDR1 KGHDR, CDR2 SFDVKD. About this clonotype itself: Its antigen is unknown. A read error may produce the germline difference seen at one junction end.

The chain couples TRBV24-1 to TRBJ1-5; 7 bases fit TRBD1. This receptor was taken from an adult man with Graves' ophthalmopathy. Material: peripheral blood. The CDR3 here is CASSRDRVGQPQHF. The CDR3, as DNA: TGTGCCAGCAGTCGTGACAGGGTAGGTCAGCCCCAGCATTTT.